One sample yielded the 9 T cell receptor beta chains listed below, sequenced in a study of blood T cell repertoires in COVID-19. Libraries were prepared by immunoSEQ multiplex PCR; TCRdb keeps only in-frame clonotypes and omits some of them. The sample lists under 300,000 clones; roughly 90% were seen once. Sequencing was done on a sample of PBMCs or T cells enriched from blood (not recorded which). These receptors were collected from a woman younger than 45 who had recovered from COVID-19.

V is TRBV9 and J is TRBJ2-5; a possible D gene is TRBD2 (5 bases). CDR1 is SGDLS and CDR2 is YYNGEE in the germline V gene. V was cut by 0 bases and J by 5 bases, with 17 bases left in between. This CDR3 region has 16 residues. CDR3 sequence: CASSVAGRALRETQYF. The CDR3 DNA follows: TGTGCCAGCAGCGTAGCTGGGCGGGCCCTCAGGGAGACCCAGTACTTC.

CDR3 DNA: TGTGCCAGCAGCTTGGGGACTAGCGGCTCCTACAATGAGCAGTTCTTC. Its translation: CASSLGTSGSYNEQFF. The chain joins TRBV5-4 to TRBJ2-1; TRBD2 matches 10 bases. The CDR3 spans 16 residues. Germline CDR1 is SGHNT and CDR2 is YYREEE (reference sequence). The trim removed 0 bases at V and 0 bases at J, leaving 0 bases unmatched.

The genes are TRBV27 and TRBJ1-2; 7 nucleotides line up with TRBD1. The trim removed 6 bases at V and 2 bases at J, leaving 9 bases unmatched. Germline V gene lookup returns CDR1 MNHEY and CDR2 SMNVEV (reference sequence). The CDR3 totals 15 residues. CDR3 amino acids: CASRPRDRKNYGYTF. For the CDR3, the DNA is TGTGCCAGCAGGCCCCGGGACAGAAAAAACTATGGCTACACCTTC.

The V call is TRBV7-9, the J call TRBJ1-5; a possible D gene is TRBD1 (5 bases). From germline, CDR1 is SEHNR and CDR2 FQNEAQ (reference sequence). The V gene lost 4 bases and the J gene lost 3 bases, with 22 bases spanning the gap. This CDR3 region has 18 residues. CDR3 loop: CASSYSHSGIADNQPQHF. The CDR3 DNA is TGTGCCAGCAGCTACTCACATTCAGGGATTGCCGACAATCAGCCCCAGCATTTT.

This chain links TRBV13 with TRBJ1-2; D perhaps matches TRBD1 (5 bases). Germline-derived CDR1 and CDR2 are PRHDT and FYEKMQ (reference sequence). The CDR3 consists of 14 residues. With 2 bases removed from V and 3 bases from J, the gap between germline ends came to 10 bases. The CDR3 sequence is CASSLRGADYGYTF. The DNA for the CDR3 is TGTGCCAGCAGCTTACGTGGGGCAGACTATGGCTACACCTTC. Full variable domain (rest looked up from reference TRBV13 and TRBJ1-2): AAGVIQSPRHLIKEKRETATLKCYPIPRHDTVYWYQQGPGQDPQFLISFYEKMQSDKGSIPDRFSAQQFSDYHSELNMSSLELGDSALYFCASSLRGADYGYTFGSGTRLTVV.

The CDR3 bases are TGTGCCAGCAGCCCCTCACGCTGGGGACAGGGAGGTCTAAATGGCTACACCTTC. It translates to CASSPSRWGQGGLNGYTF. The chain has TRBV9 and TRBJ1-2, with 9 bases lining up with TRBD1. V was clipped by 4 bases and J by 6 bases; unmatched bases: 19. Germline lookup yields CDR1 SGDLS and CDR2 YYNGEE. The CDR3 has 18 residues.

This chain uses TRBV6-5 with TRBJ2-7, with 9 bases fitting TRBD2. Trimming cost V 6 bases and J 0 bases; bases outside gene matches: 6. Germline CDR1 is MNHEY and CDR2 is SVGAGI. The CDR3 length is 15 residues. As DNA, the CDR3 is TGTGCCAGCAGCCATAGCGGGGGACCCTCCTACGAGCAGTACTTC. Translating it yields CASSHSGGPSYEQYF.

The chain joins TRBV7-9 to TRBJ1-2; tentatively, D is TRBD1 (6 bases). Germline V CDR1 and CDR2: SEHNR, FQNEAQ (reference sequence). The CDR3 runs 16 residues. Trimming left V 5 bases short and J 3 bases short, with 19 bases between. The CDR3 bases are TGTGCCAGCAGCCCCACTTTCCGAGAGGGGGACTATGGCTACACCTTC. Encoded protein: CASSPTFREGDYGYTF.

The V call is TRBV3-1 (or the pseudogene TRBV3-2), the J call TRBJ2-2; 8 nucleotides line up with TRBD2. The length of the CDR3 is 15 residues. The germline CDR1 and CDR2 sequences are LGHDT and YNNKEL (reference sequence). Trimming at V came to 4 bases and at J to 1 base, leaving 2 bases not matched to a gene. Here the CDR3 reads CASSLGTRNTGELFF. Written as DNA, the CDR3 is TGTGCCAGCAGCCTCGGGACTAGGAACACCGGGGAGCTGTTTTTT.